The 29 T cell receptor beta chains in this list originate from one sample, sequenced in a study of T-cell reconstitution after alpha-beta-depleted transplantation in children. The library targeted TCRbeta and was prepared with unique molecular identifiers. Each CDR3 protein gets one entry after TCRdb re-called the PCR reads with MiXCR. The sample carries hundreds of thousands of distinct CDR3 sequences, 20% to 30% recorded once. Sequenced here: PBMCs, mostly from graft donor cells, sampled 360 days after TCRalphabeta/CD19-depleted stem cell transplant. Receptors originate from a female patient between 2 and 15 years old who had a stem cell transplant for congenital amegakaryocytic thrombocytopenia, so the T cells may come from the graft donor.

This sequence joins TRBV27 and TRBJ1-1; D perhaps matches TRBD1 (6 bases). The germline V gene has CDR1 MNHEY and CDR2 SMNVEV (reference sequence). There are 17 residues in the CDR3. V shed 5 bases and J shed 1 base, with 20 bases lying between them. The CDR3 DNA follows: TGTGCCAGCAGTGCCTCCCGCGCGGGCAGGGGGAACACTGAAGCTTTCTTT. Translating it yields CASSASRAGRGNTEAFF.

This clonotype has more than one count but fewer than ten. The genes are TRBV10-3 and TRBJ2-3; either TRBD1 or TRBD2 may supply D (5 bases each). CDR1 is ENHRY and CDR2 is SYGVKD in the germline V gene. With 10 bases removed from V and 5 bases from J, the gap between germline ends came to 13 bases. CDR3 length: 12 amino acids. As DNA, the CDR3 is TGTGCCAGCAGCCGGGGCCTAGATACGCAGTATTTT. The encoded protein is CASSRGLDTQYF.

This clonotype showed up just a few times. V usage is TRBV5-1 and J usage is TRBJ2-2; possibly TRBD1 for D (6 bases). The CDR3 has 15 residues. Germline CDR1 is SGHRS and CDR2 is YFSETQ. Trimming removed 4 bases at V and 1 base at J, with 11 bases between. CDR3 bases: TGCGCCAGCAGCATGACGACAGGGAACACCGGGGAGCTGTTTTTT. Its protein product is CASSMTTGNTGELFF.

The CDR3 loop is CASSVLLASYNEQFF. CDR3 bases: TGTGCCAGCAGTGTCTTACTAGCGTCCTACAATGAGCAGTTCTTC. The chain employs TRBV2 and TRBJ2-1, with TRBD2 identical over 7 bases. The CDR3 contains 15 residues. The germline gives CDR1 SNHLY, CDR2 FYNNEI. J lost 1 base, V lost 4 bases, and 4 bases had no gene match.

V and J are TRBV28 and TRBJ2-3; tentatively, D is TRBD2 (5 bases). This CDR3 has 15 amino acids. Trimming took off 6 bases at V and 4 bases at J, with 17 bases between the two ends. Germline CDR1 is MDHEN and CDR2 is SYDVKM. This CDR3 is CASRPHPSSADTQYF. For the CDR3, the DNA is TGTGCCAGCAGGCCACACCCTAGCTCGGCAGATACGCAGTATTTT.

The V call is TRBV3-1, the J call TRBJ2-5; possibly TRBD2 for D (5 bases). Looked up from germline, CDR1 is LGHDT and CDR2 is YNNKEL (reference sequence). The CDR3 has 13 amino acids. Trimming cost V 6 bases and J 4 bases, with 12 bases left between them. The CDR3 coding sequence is TGTGCCAGCAGACAACACCTAGCAGAGACCCAGTACTTC. This translates into CASRQHLAETQYF.

J is TRBJ2-4 and V is TRBV7-9; D perhaps matches TRBD2 (6 bases). V gave up 5 bases and J gave up 0 bases, with 14 bases separating them. The CDR3 sequence is 16 residues long. The germline CDR1 and CDR2 sequences are SEHNR and FQNEAQ (reference sequence). CDR3 residues: CASSLGGPLAKNIQYF. The DNA for the CDR3 is TGTGCCAGCAGCCTCGGGGGACCTCTAGCCAAAAACATTCAGTACTTC.

V and J are TRBV20-1 and TRBJ1-2; no firm D call. V was trimmed by 6 bases and J by 5 bases, leaving 13 bases between them. This CDR3 has 12 amino acids. The germline V gene has CDR1 DFQATT and CDR2 SNEGSKA (reference sequence). As DNA, the CDR3 is TGCAGTGCCCTAGGGAACCTTTATGGCTACACCTTC. Its protein is CSALGNLYGYTF.

V is TRBV11-1 and J is TRBJ2-1; TRBD1 matches 7 bases. J gave up 5 bases and V 2 bases, and 18 bases lay outside the gene matches. The CDR3 contains 19 residues. The germline V gene encodes CDR1 SGHAT and CDR2 FQDESV (reference sequence). This CDR3 reads CASSLRSGLQGRFHNEQFF. As DNA, the CDR3 is TGTGCCAGCAGCTTACGATCGGGTTTACAGGGGCGCTTCCACAATGAGCAGTTCTTC.

The V and J genes are TRBV5-1 and TRBJ2-1; D remains unclear. The CDR3 spans 21 residues. The germline V gene encodes CDR1 SGHRS and CDR2 YFSETQ. V lost 0 bases to trimming and J lost 0 bases, with 25 bases between them. The CDR3 protein is CASSLEPSTLGFPLSYNEQFF. In DNA, the CDR3 is TGCGCCAGCAGCTTGGAGCCCTCTACCCTAGGGTTCCCCCTCTCCTACAATGAGCAGTTCTTC. Full variable domain (rest looked up from reference TRBV5-1 and TRBJ2-1): KAGVTQTPRYLIKTRGQQVTLSCSPISGHRSVSWYQQTPGQGLQFLFEYFSETQRNKGNFPGRFSGRQFSNSRSEMNVSTLELGDSALYLCASSLEPSTLGFPLSYNEQFFGPGTRLTVL.

This clonotype appeared a few times. This sequence joins TRBV7-2 and TRBJ2-7; D remains ambiguous. Germline V CDR1 and CDR2: SGHTA, FQGNSA. The V end was cut by 5 bases, the J end by 4 bases, with 18 bases between. This CDR3 has 15 residues. The CDR3 nucleotides are TGTGCCAGCAGCACCGTGCCGGGCCCATGGTACGAGCAGTACTTC. Its translation is CASSTVPGPWYEQYF. The variable domain in full, with the rest retrieved from reference TRBV7-2 and TRBJ2-7, is GAGVSQSPSNKVTEKGKDVELRCDPISGHTALYWYRQSLGQGLEFLIYFQGNSAPDKSGLPSDRFSAERTGGSVSTLTIQRTQQEDSAVYLCASSTVPGPWYEQYFGPGTRLTVT.

In nucleotides, the CDR3 is TGTGCCAGCAGTTTGTCCGGGACAGTTAATGAAAAACTGTTTTTT. Amino acid sequence: CASSLSGTVNEKLFF. The chain uses TRBV27 and TRBJ1-4; 7 bases match TRBD1. This CDR3 has 15 amino acids. The germline V gene has CDR1 MNHEY and CDR2 SMNVEV (reference sequence). V dropped 3 bases and J dropped 4; count of bases not matched to a gene: 5.

The rearrangement joins TRBV6-2 or TRBV6-3 to TRBJ1-1; D not certain. The ends were cut back, 0 bases at V and 1 base at J, with 6 bases in the middle. The CDR3 length is 14 residues. CDR1 and CDR2 (germline): MNHEY, SVGEGT. The CDR3: CASSYSLRNTEAFF. For the CDR3, the DNA is TGTGCCAGCAGTTACTCCTTGAGGAACACTGAAGCTTTCTTT.

This clonotype has a count of ten or more. This sequence joins TRBV7-2 and TRBJ2-7, with 7 bases matching TRBD2. The V and J ends lost 2 bases and 4 bases, in that order; junction bases with no gene match: 2. Germline V lookup: CDR1 SGHTA, CDR2 FQGNSA. This CDR3 contains 13 residues. The CDR3, as DNA: TGTGCCAGCAGCTTACTAGCGGATTACGAGCAGTACTTC. The encoded protein is CASSLLADYEQYF.

In its sample, this clonotype was seen a few times. The CDR3, as DNA: TGCAGTGCCACTACTAGCGGGAGGGCCTCCTACGAGCAGTACTTC. Amino acid sequence: CSATTSGRASYEQYF. This chain uses TRBV20-1 with TRBJ2-7; 13 bases match TRBD2. The V gene's germline CDR1 is DFQATT and CDR2 SNEGSKA (reference sequence). The CDR3 runs 15 residues. V lost 6 bases to trimming and J lost 0 bases; unmatched junction nucleotides: 5.

V and J are TRBV6-5 and TRBJ2-1, with D uncertain. Deletions cut 0 bases from V and 8 bases from J, with 14 bases between. CDR3 size: 15 residues. Germline values: CDR1 MNHEY, CDR2 SVGAGI. This chain's CDR3 is CASSYSKRAIDEQFF. The DNA for the CDR3 is TGTGCCAGCAGTTACTCAAAAAGGGCTATTGATGAGCAGTTCTTC.

J is TRBJ1-1 and V is TRBV7-8; 8 bases align to TRBD1. CDR3 length: 16 amino acids. The junction had 8 bases not matched to a gene; V was cut back by 4 bases and J by 1 base. CDR1 SGHVS and CDR2 FQNEAQ come from the germline V gene. CDR3 nucleotide sequence: TGTGCCAGCAGCTGGATGGACAGGGCGAAGAACACTGAAGCTTTCTTT. This codes for CASSWMDRAKNTEAFF.

This clonotype appeared a few times. This rearrangement joins TRBV2 to TRBJ1-4; D unresolved. The germline V gene has CDR1 SNHLY and CDR2 FYNNEI. The CDR3 contains 14 residues. V lost 8 bases and J 0 bases, leaving 10 bases between the germline ends. CDR3 DNA: TGTGCCAGCCAGACTCCTGCAACTAATGAAAAACTGTTTTTT. It specifies CASQTPATNEKLFF. The variable domain in full, with the rest retrieved from reference TRBV2 and TRBJ1-4, is EPEVTQTPSHQVTQMGQEVILRCVPISNHLYFYWYRQILGQKVEFLVSFYNNEISEKSEIFDDQFSVERPDGSNFTLKIRSTKLEDSAMYFCASQTPATNEKLFFGSGTQLSVL.

The V gene is TRBV14, the J gene TRBJ1-5, with no clear D. CDR3 length: 13 amino acids. Germline V lookup: CDR1 SGHDN, CDR2 FVKESK. The germline V and J ends were trimmed by 5 bases and 9 bases, with 14 bases remaining between them. CDR3 nucleotides: TGTGCCAGCAGCGTAAGTCCACGGGCGCCCCAGCATTTT. Translated, it gives CASSVSPRAPQHF.

The chain links TRBV3-1 to TRBJ1-6, with 8 bases aligning to TRBD1. The junction had 4 bases not matched to a gene; V was cut back by 1 base and J by 8 bases. The germline gives CDR1 LGHDT, CDR2 YNNKEL (reference sequence). The CDR3 extends over 15 amino acids. DNA for the CDR3: TGTGCCAGCAGCCAAGGGACAGGGACGGATTCACCCCTCCACTTT. Protein: CASSQGTGTDSPLHF.

The chain recombines TRBV5-1 with TRBJ2-2; 9 nucleotides agree with TRBD1. With 2 bases clipped from V and 0 bases from J, the junction kept 5 bases outside the gene matches. CDR3 size: 17 residues. Germline V gives CDR1 SGHRS, CDR2 YFSETQ. The CDR3 reads CASSFGRDRANTGELFF. Written as DNA, the CDR3 is TGCGCCAGCAGCTTTGGCCGGGACAGGGCGAACACCGGGGAGCTGTTTTTT.

This chain joins TRBV6-5 and TRBJ1-2, with TRBD1 as a possible D gene (5 bases). This CDR3 is 16 amino acids long. Germline lookup yields CDR1 MNHEY and CDR2 SVGAGI. Trimming left V 2 bases short and J 5 bases short, with 18 bases between. The CDR3 spells CASSYGVARDGYGYTF. In nucleotides, the CDR3 is TGTGCCAGCAGTTACGGAGTGGCTAGGGACGGGTATGGCTACACCTTC.

Only a few counts were recorded for this clonotype. The rearrangement joins TRBV10-3 to TRBJ2-1; D is possibly TRBD1 or TRBD2 (5 bases each). Germline values: CDR1 ENHRY, CDR2 SYGVKD. The CDR3 has 15 residues. V was shortened by 2 bases and J by 8 bases, with 16 bases between the two germline ends. CDR3 protein: CAISEMRGDSDEQFF. The DNA of the CDR3 is TGTGCCATCAGTGAGATGAGGGGCGATTCGGATGAGCAGTTCTTC.

V gene TRBV15 combines with J gene TRBJ2-7; D possibly uses TRBD1 or TRBD2 (5 bases each). The CDR3 totals 15 residues. In germline, CDR1 is LNHNV, CDR2 YYDKDF (reference sequence). The V and J ends lost 7 bases and 2 bases respectively, with 18 bases between them. Here the CDR3 DNA reads TGTGCCACCACCAAAAAAGGGGAGCCTCCCTACGAGCAGTACTTC. Its translation: CATTKKGEPPYEQYF.

The chain carries TRBV12-3 or TRBV12-4 and TRBJ1-2; D is unresolved. The CDR3 spans 12 residues. Trimming cost V 0 bases and J 4 bases, with 3 bases left between them. Written as DNA, the CDR3 is TGTGCCAGCAGTTTAGCGCTCTATGGCTACACCTTC. As protein: CASSLALYGYTF.

This clonotype was seen a handful of times. The chain couples TRBV5-1 to TRBJ2-1; 9 bases are shared with TRBD1. With V trimmed by 4 bases and J by 0 bases, 2 bases remained unmatched. Germline-derived CDR1 and CDR2 are SGHRS and YFSETQ. This CDR3 contains 15 residues. The DNA for the CDR3 is TGCGCCAGCAGCGGACAGGGGTCCTCCTACAATGAGCAGTTCTTC. Protein: CASSGQGSSYNEQFF.

The V gene is TRBV27, the J gene TRBJ2-7; no clear D. Trimming pared 6 bases from V and 5 bases from J, leaving 20 bases between. CDR1 and CDR2 from the germline V gene are MNHEY and SMNVEV (reference sequence). This CDR3 contains 15 residues. The CDR3 protein is CASSWSAYLRNEQYF. In DNA, the CDR3 is TGTGCCAGCAGCTGGTCTGCATATTTACGAAACGAGCAGTACTTC.

This chain links TRBV19 with TRBJ1-1, with D perhaps matching TRBD1 (5 bases). Germline V gene data show CDR1 as LNHDA and CDR2 as SQIVND (reference sequence). V was shortened by 0 bases and J by 0 bases, with 14 bases between the two germline ends. The CDR3 covers 17 residues. The CDR3 region has the DNA TGTGCCAGTAGTATAGACTGGGGCGGAGCGATGAACACTGAAGCTTTCTTT. This translates into CASSIDWGGAMNTEAFF.

The J gene is TRBJ2-1, the V gene TRBV4-2; TRBD2 matches at 9 bases. The ends lost 4 bases at V and 7 bases at J; junction bases unmatched: 8. Germline V CDR1 and CDR2: LGHNA, YNFKEQ. The CDR3 is 15 residues long. CDR3 nucleotide sequence: TGTGCCAGCAGCCTGAAGCGGGGGGTTTTGAATGAGCAGTTCTTC. Its translation: CASSLKRGVLNEQFF.